These T cell receptor beta chains were read from a single sample in a study of regulatory T cells in long-lasting Graves disease. Each CDR3 protein gets one entry after TCRdb re-called the multiplex PCR reads with MiXCR. The sample includes 500,000 to 700,000 distinct CDR3 sequences, 15% to 20% of them seen just once. The same data also contributed to another study, on T cells in Graves' hyperthyroidism and ophthalmopathy.

The specimen was peripheral blood mononuclear cells (PBMCs), collected at new diagnosis, from a patient treated with antithyroid drugs. The receptors shown here come from a woman aged 25 to 45 with Graves disease. The CDR3 runs from the conserved cysteine through the conserved F or W. The order of the fields is D gene, clone size, V gene, CDR3 length, J gene, CDR3 DNA, CDR3 protein. D genes are given only for firm matches. The size entry is marked missing in some rows and otherwise reads once, few, many or a size class.

.	many	TRBV2	15	TRBJ1-1	TGTGCCAGCAGTGAGTTTTTACAGAAGAACACTGAAGCTTTCTTT	CASSEFLQKNTEAFF
TRBD1	few	TRBV10-3	14	TRBJ1-3	TGTGCCATCAGCGGGACAGGGGTTGGAAACACCATATATTTT	CAISGTGVGNTIYF
.	many	TRBV29-1	13	TRBJ2-3	TGCAGCGTTATGGACAGATTCACAGATACGCAGTATTTT	CSVMDRFTDTQYF
.	many	TRBV27	15	TRBJ1-5	TGTGCCAGCAGTTTATCCCCGAGCGTTGGGCAGCCCCAGCATTTT	CASSLSPSVGQPQHF
.	once	TRBV14	19	TRBJ2-6	TGTGCCAGCAGCCAAGAAGGGGTAGGGGTCGGTTCTGGGGCCAACGTCCTGACTTTC	CASSQEGVGVGSGANVLTF
TRBD2	few	TRBV9	14	TRBJ2-7	TGTGCCAGCAGCGAGACCGGGACTAACTACGAGCAGTACTTC	CASSETGTNYEQYF
.	many	TRBV3-1	14	TRBJ2-1	TGTGCCAGCAGCCGCCAGACAGGAGTGGGCGCGCAGTTCTTC	CASSRQTGVGAQFF
.	.	TRBV9	13	TRBJ1-1	TGTGCCAGCAGCGTCGACAGATACACTGAAGCTTTCTTT	CASSVDRYTEAFF
.	many	TRBV28	19	TRBJ1-4	TGTGCCAGCACCTTTTCGGACAGCGATCCGCGGTGGGCTAATGAAAAACTGTTTTTT	CASTFSDSDPRWANEKLFF
TRBD2	many	TRBV5-1	15	TRBJ2-3	TGCGCCAGCAGCCCTACTAGCGGGATCACAGATACGCAGTATTTT	CASSPTSGITDTQYF
.	many	TRBV6-2/TRBV6-3	14	TRBJ1-4	TGTGCCAGCAGTTGGGGGGCCGGGAATGAAAAACTGTTTTTT	CASSWGAGNEKLFF
TRBD1	.	TRBV28	15	TRBJ1-2	TGTGCCAGCAGCCGACTTAACCACAGGGGTGCTGGCTACACCTTC	CASSRLNHRGAGYTF
TRBD2	many	TRBV11-2	14	TRBJ2-1	TGTGCCAGCAGGGCTAGCGGGAGAAAAAATGAGCAGTTCTTC	CASRASGRKNEQFF
.	many	TRBV12-3/TRBV12-4	11	TRBJ2-7	TGTGCCTCGGCGGATTCGTACGAGCAGTACTTC	CASADSYEQYF
.	many	TRBV28	13	TRBJ2-2	TGTGCCAGCCCCTCGGCGAACACCGGGGAGCTGTTTTTT	CASPSANTGELFF
TRBD2	many	TRBV7-9	13	TRBJ2-5	TGTGCCAGCAGCTTCGGGGAGGGGGAGACCCAGTACTTC	CASSFGEGETQYF
TRBD1	few	TRBV20-1	13	TRBJ2-7	TGCAGTCGGCGGACAGGGAGCTCCTACGAGCAGTACTTC	CSRRTGSSYEQYF
.	.	TRBV20-1	15	TRBJ2-7	TGCAGTGCTAGAGGGAATGACAGAGACTTCTACGAGCAGTACTTC	CSARGNDRDFYEQYF
.	many	TRBV6-1	14	TRBJ2-1	TGTGCCAGCAGTGAAAGGTCTGGGGGTAATGAGCAGTTCTTC	CASSERSGGNEQFF
TRBD2	.	TRBV5-6	14	TRBJ2-7	TGTGCCAGCAGCTCGAGAGCGGGAGTTGGCGAGCAGTACTTC	CASSSRAGVGEQYF
.	.	TRBV11-2	17	TRBJ2-3	TGTGCCAGCAGCTGGCAAGGAGGGCCCTTTACTGCAGATACGCAGTATTTT	CASSWQGGPFTADTQYF
.	few	TRBV5-1	15	TRBJ1-5	TGCGCCAGCAGCTTGGAAGATGGCAGAGATCAGCCCCAGCATTTT	CASSLEDGRDQPQHF
TRBD1	.	TRBV5-5	14	TRBJ1-2	TGTGCCAGCAGCCCCGGGACAGGGATCCTTGGCTACACCTTC	CASSPGTGILGYTF
.	.	TRBV30	14	TRBJ2-3	TGTGCCTGGAGTCCCGGACATATCACAGATACGCAGTATTTT	CAWSPGHITDTQYF
.	many	TRBV12-3/TRBV12-4	14	TRBJ2-2	TGTGCCAGCAGCCGACAGGTGACGGCCGGGGAGCTGTTTTTT	CASSRQVTAGELFF
.	.	TRBV3-1	13	TRBJ2-7	TGTGCCAGCAGTGTTGCAGCGGCCTACGAGCAGCACTTC	CASSVAAAYEQHF
TRBD2	.	TRBV5-1	16	TRBJ2-2	TGCGCCAGCAGCTTGGGCGCTAGCGGGAAGCTCGGGGAGCTGTTTTTT	CASSLGASGKLGELFF
TRBD1	few	TRBV30	14	TRBJ2-3	TGTGCCCGCAGGACAGGGGGCACTACAGATACGCAGTATTTT	CARRTGGTTDTQYF
TRBD1	many	TRBV2	15	TRBJ2-7	TGTGCCAGTCATCAGTTCCAGGGGGCGGTGTCTGAGCAGTACTTC	CASHQFQGAVSEQYF
TRBD1	many	TRBV29-1	13	TRBJ1-2	TGCAGCGTTGAGACAGGGGGTTGGTATGGCTACACCTTC	CSVETGGWYGYTF
.	.	TRBV24-1	15	TRBJ2-5	TGTGCCACCAGTGATGCCGGGGCAAGCGGAGAGACCCAGTACTTC	CATSDAGASGETQYF
TRBD2	few	TRBV7-2	16	TRBJ2-1	TGTGCCAGCAGCTTCCCTGGACTAGCGGGCTACAATGAGCAGTTCTTC	CASSFPGLAGYNEQFF
.	many	TRBV6-1	14	TRBJ1-4	TGTGCCAGCAGTCCACAAGGGACTAATGAAAAACTGTTTTTT	CASSPQGTNEKLFF
.	many	TRBV12-3/TRBV12-4	13	TRBJ2-2	TGTGCCAGCAGTGTTCAGGGGACCGGGGAGCTGTTTTTT	CASSVQGTGELFF
.	many	TRBV2	13	TRBJ2-7	TGTGCCAGCAGTGAAATCTGGACGGGGGAGCAGTACTTC	CASSEIWTGEQYF
.	many	TRBV20-1	14	TRBJ2-3	TGCAGTGCTAGTGGGAGAGCGGGCCCAGATACGCAGTATTTT	CSASGRAGPDTQYF
TRBD1	few	TRBV24-1	16	TRBJ2-5	TGTGCCACCAGTGATCCCCTCCGGGACAGGGTCAAGACCCAGTACTTC	CATSDPLRDRVKTQYF
TRBD1	many	TRBV3-1	16	TRBJ1-1	TGTGCCAGCAGCCAAGGGACAGGGTTTATGAACACTGAAGCTTTCTTT	CASSQGTGFMNTEAFF
.	many	TRBV12-3/TRBV12-4	14	TRBJ1-1	TGTGCCAGCGGATTTAGAGGGCGCGATCCTGAAGCTTTCTTT	CASGFRGRDPEAFF
TRBD2	many	TRBV6-1	18	TRBJ2-2	TGTGCCAGCAGTCCAGCCCGGGGGGGCTACGCGAACACCGGGGAGCTGTTTTTT	CASSPARGGYANTGELFF
TRBD1	many	TRBV28	15	TRBJ2-7	TGTGCCAGCAGTCCGCCTACAGGGGGCAAATACGAGCAGTACTTC	CASSPPTGGKYEQYF
.	many	TRBV6-1	14	TRBJ2-2	TGTGCCAGCATTAGACAGCGTGGCACCGGGGAGCTGTTTTTT	CASIRQRGTGELFF
.	many	TRBV3-1	12	TRBJ1-5	TGTGCCAGCAGCCAACCGCCGGGGACCCAGCATTTT	CASSQPPGTQHF
.	.	TRBV14	16	TRBJ2-1	TGTGCCAGCAGCAAACCGGGACTTTATAGAGACAATGAGCAGTTCTTC	CASSKPGLYRDNEQFF
.	.	TRBV7-2	14	TRBJ1-1	TGTGCCAGCAGCTTAGGAGTTTCAGGGGTTGAAGCTTTCTTT	CASSLGVSGVEAFF
.	many	TRBV28	13	TRBJ2-3	TGTGCCAGCAGTAGGCAAGTTATGGGTACGCAGTATTTT	CASSRQVMGTQYF
.	many	TRBV20-1	14	TRBJ1-1	TGCAGTGCCGTTACCGGGACATTCAACACTGAAGCTTTCTTT	CSAVTGTFNTEAFF
TRBD1	few	TRBV5-1	15	TRBJ1-4	TGCGCCAGCAGCCTCACAGGGGGGTCTGAGGAAAAACTGTTTTTT	CASSLTGGSEEKLFF
.	many	TRBV28	13	TRBJ2-2	TGTGCCAGCAACTTTCCGAACACCGGGGAGCTGTTTTTT	CASNFPNTGELFF
.	few	TRBV7-3	13	TRBJ1-2	TGTGCCAGCAGCGCGGGGGGTGTCGATGGCTACACCTTC	CASSAGGVDGYTF
.	many	TRBV12-3/TRBV12-4	15	TRBJ1-2	TGTGCCAGCAGTCCAAGAGGGGAAGGGAACTATGGCTACACCTTC	CASSPRGEGNYGYTF
.	many	TRBV6-1	13	TRBJ1-1	TGTGCCAGCACCGAAACGGCAGACAGTGAAGCTTTCTTT	CASTETADSEAFF
TRBD1	.	TRBV25-1	14	TRBJ2-3	TGTGCCAGCAAAGACAGGGGGGGATTCGATACGCAGTATTTT	CASKDRGGFDTQYF
.	many	TRBV30	14	TRBJ1-1	TGTGCCTGGAGTGTACAACAGGCTGGCGCTGAAGCTTTCTTT	CAWSVQQAGAEAFF
TRBD2	many	TRBV11-2	15	TRBJ2-3	TGTGCCAGCAGCTTAGAGGCGGGAGTAGCAGATACGCAGTATTTT	CASSLEAGVADTQYF
.	few	TRBV18	13	TRBJ2-1	TGTGCCAGCTCACTCTTTTGGGCGCATGAGCAGTTCTTC	CASSLFWAHEQFF
TRBD1	many	TRBV11-2	16	TRBJ2-1	TGTGCCAGCATCGCTTTTCCGGGACAGAGGAACAATGAGCAGTTCTTC	CASIAFPGQRNNEQFF
.	.	TRBV20-1	15	TRBJ2-4	TGCAGTGCTAAGATGTGGTCAGGGGCGGGGAACATTCAGTACTTC	CSAKMWSGAGNIQYF
TRBD1	many	TRBV7-2	16	TRBJ2-5	TGTGCCAGCAGCGCCCGGGACAGGACCCTAAAAGAGACCCAGTACTTC	CASSARDRTLKETQYF
.	few	TRBV7-3	16	TRBJ2-5	TGTGCCAGCAGCTTAAGAGGACAAGGGACACAAGAGACCCAGTACTTC	CASSLRGQGTQETQYF